This T cell receptor (beta chain) emerged from a study of monozygotic twins with inflammatory bowel disease. Notes on the study in general: By inverse Simpson index, TCRbeta diversity was lower in IBD patients than in healthy co-twins.

Note on this clonotype: Its antigen is undetermined.

UMIs incorporating a 6-nucleotide sample barcode were appended by means of template switching. TCRdb reprocessed the 5' RACE reads and stores each CDR3 protein as one record, lacking DNA. The listing contains roughly 320,000 distinct CDR3 sequences. The sequenced sample was blood. This clonotype was sampled from a human donor with ulcerative colitis or Crohn's disease, or a healthy co-twin of an affected twin (not recorded which).

CDR3: CASSEVGLYEQYF. The chain uses TRBV2 and TRBJ2-7. CDR1 SNHLY and CDR2 FYNNEI come from the germline V gene. CDR3 size: 13 residues.